This entry is about one T cell receptor (beta chain). Original handling: Reference gene primers were amplified, and this amplification served to estimate nucleated cell counts. The repertoire was sequenced with immunoSEQ multiplex PCR; TCRdb's copy has only in-frame clones and lacks some. That table is the source of V, J and clone size, and D and trimming were worked out from the DNA. The sample shows 70,000 or so clones, roughly 84% of them seen only once. This sample was included in a study of blood T cell repertoires in COVID-19. Study as a whole: The United States, Italy and Spain provided the acute and convalescent COVID-19 samples. T cells, B-cell-depleted T cells, or PBMCs supplied cDNA or gDNA.

The sequenced material came from peripheral blood. This TCR derives from an older woman with acute or convalescent COVID-19.

The CDR3 reads CASSRDRGYGYTF. For the CDR3, the DNA is TGTGCCAGCAGCCGGGACAGAGGATATGGCTACACCTTC. This chain links TRBV5-4 with TRBJ1-2; TRBD1 aligns across 7 bases. The CDR3 has 13 residues. The trim removed 4 bases at V and 5 bases at J, leaving 5 bases unmatched. Germline V lookup: CDR1 SGHNT, CDR2 YYREEE (reference sequence).